Listed below are T cell receptor beta chains from one sample, sequenced in a study of early T cells in non-severe SARS-CoV-2 infection. TCRdb ran MiXCR on the 5' RACE reads and lists one entry per CDR3 protein. The sample yields about 39,000 distinct CDR3 sequences, 5.5% to 7% seen once. The sequences come from whole blood, collected at baseline. The receptors stem from an adult who was a healthcare worker with PCR-confirmed SARS-CoV-2 infection or an uninfected control (not recorded which). The CDR3 runs from the conserved cysteine through the conserved F or W.

>TRBV3-1
CASSPWDRDSYGYTF
>TRBV25-1
CASSPAGYNEKLFF
>TRBV10-3
CAIGLAGLADTQYF
>TRBV13
CASSPGLLAGAQKLTDTQYF
>TRBV2
CASRDSGANVLTF
>TRBV6-4
CASSPNLIGRGNTIYF
>TRBV12-3/TRBV12-4
CASSFSGGEQPQHF
>TRBV20-1
CSARKSQAGELFF
>TRBV7-9
CASSRGDYNSPLHF
>TRBV7-2
CASRRAGAEAFF
>TRBV5-1
CASSLEGGEAFF
>TRBV3-1
CASSPLGHLPSYEQYF
>TRBV19
CASSSGRSSYEQYF
>TRBV4-1
CASSQGLAESGNTIYF
>TRBV12-3/TRBV12-4
CASSFRAGGGEKLFF
>TRBV10-1
CASSQRAPGYNEQFF
>TRBV20-1
CSARIPKEEGAFLGYTF
>TRBV20-1
CSARFQLNTEAFF
>TRBV9
CASSPRGAGSADTQYF
>TRBV9
CASSAGQYEQYF
>TRBV7-6
CASSLYRGRGEQYF
>TRBV13
CASSLGRGRGEQFF
>TRBV19
CASSTEWRGKYEQYF
>TRBV5-6
CASSHGTSSTQYF
>TRBV6-5
CASSRGGAGYTF
>TRBV6-4
CASSVERRNEQFF
>TRBV18
CASSPFEGSEQFF
>TRBV6-1
CASSEDEGFRPVAKNIQYF
>TRBV19
CASIGGTVNQPQHF
>TRBV20-1
CSASRGRDEQYF
>TRBV27
CASSYGEANTEAFF
>TRBV7-2
CASSGRAGSYEQYF
>TRBV7-9
CASSPSTGYQPQHF
>TRBV12-3/TRBV12-4
CASSQPQGSPEAFF
>TRBV3-1
CASSQLNPNTIYF
>TRBV20-1
CSARRGGPDTQYF
>TRBV20-1
CSARGGERLRTDTQYF
>TRBV7-2
CASSLVTGGTDTQYF
>TRBV12-3/TRBV12-4
CASRRRTGSSYNEQFF
>TRBV28
CASSPPGALREQYF
>TRBV20-1
CGFGGYTEAFF
>TRBV19
CASSRSDPGDSPLHF
>TRBV9
CASSAGVTFPYNEQFF
>TRBV30
CAWSVRSLGGNTQYF